The clone carrying this T cell receptor beta chain occurred once. The antigen is unknown. The trim removed 5 bases at V and 0 bases at J, leaving 3 bases unmatched. This CDR3 comprises 15 residues. Germline V gene lookup returns CDR1 MNHNS and CDR2 SASEGT. The data derive from a study of T cells in tumors after PD-1 blockade. The wider study: No patient had prior checkpoint blockade, systemic immunosuppression, or radiotherapy within 4 weeks. During anti-PD-1 treatment, some patients continued daily vismodegib 150 mg. Blood samples averaged roughly 120,000 templates (range about 21,000-257,772) and 36,536 unique clonotypes.

Sequencing used immunoSEQ multiplex PCR; TCRdb keeps in-frame clones, though not all of them. The data contain roughly 59,000 clones, 80% of them singletons. General study findings and limits: Blood contained approximately 40% of the tumor's TCR clonotypes.

The receptor was isolated from a human donor with basal cell carcinoma. The sample in question was PBMCs, obtained before anti-PD-1 treatment. The rearrangement uses TRBV6-1 and TRBJ2-5; 10 bases match TRBD1. CDR3 sequence (DNA): TGTGCCAGCAGTTTTGGACAGGGGGACCAAGAGACCCAGTACTTC. Its protein product is CASSFGQGDQETQYF.